The subject of this entry is one TCR beta chain. Its antigen is not known. This CDR3 has 16 amino acids. Germline V gene sequence: CDR1 SGHTA, CDR2 FQGNSA. Trimming removed 1 base from V and 2 bases from J; junction bases left unmatched: 8. These data belong to a study of cytomegalovirus exposure and HLA in healthy donors. Study-wide findings and caveats: Data from an earlier analysis indicated that most TCR beta V segments were productive either about 87% or about 30% of the time. Association of a missense DCLRE1C variant with TCR beta V- and J-gene trimming was reported in a later analysis. Rare sequences made up most TCRs, while some public TCRs were found in many donors.

The donors, nominally healthy at sampling, likely had unrecorded immune exposures. PCR used 60 Vbeta primers and 13 Jbeta primers. Clones were read by immunoSEQ multiplex PCR, and TCRdb kept only the in-frame ones, dropping some. The sample holds approximately 190,000 clones, 80% to 90% seen once. The clonotype originates from a man aged 35 to 55 in good health and CMV-seropositive. The sample consisted of PBMCs. The rearrangement joins TRBV7-2 to TRBJ2-7; the match to TRBD1 covers 7 bases. The CDR3 DNA follows: TGTGCCAGCAGCTTAGTGGGACAGCGTGAGACCTACGAGCAGTACTTC. Its protein product is CASSLVGQRETYEQYF.